One sample yielded the 30 T cell receptor beta chains listed below, sequenced in a study of siplizumab effects on memory and regulatory T cells. Libraries were prepared by immunoSEQ multiplex PCR; TCRdb keeps only in-frame clonotypes and omits some of them. The sample shows roughly 120,000 clones, 94% of them seen only once. Specimen: non-Treg CD4+ T cells sorted from blood. These TCRs come from a human donor in good health.

The rearrangement links TRBV5-5 to TRBJ2-7; D remains ambiguous. The CDR3 has 13 residues. The germline gives CDR1 SGHKS, CDR2 YYEKEE (reference sequence). The V and J ends lost 5 bases and 4 bases respectively, with 13 bases between them. DNA of the CDR3: TGTGCCAGCAGTACAACGCAGACTTACGAGCAGTACTTC. It is translated as CASSTTQTYEQYF. The variable domain in full, completed from reference TRBV5-5 and TRBJ2-7, reads DAGVTQSPTHLIKTRGQQVTLRCSPISGHKSVSWYQQVLGQGPQFIFQYYEKEERGRGNFPDRFSARQFPNYSSELNVNALLLGDSALYLCASSTTQTYEQYFGPGTRLTVT.

The gene calls are TRBV27 and TRBJ2-1; D might be TRBD1 (5 bases). Germline V gene sequence: CDR1 MNHEY, CDR2 SMNVEV (reference sequence). Deletions cut 4 bases from V and 7 bases from J, with 8 bases between. There are 12 residues in the CDR3. The CDR3 DNA is TGTGCCAGCAGTTCTAGGGGAAATGAGCAGTTCTTC. Translating it yields CASSSRGNEQFF.

This sequence joins TRBV4-1 and TRBJ2-5, with 7 bases aligning to TRBD1. CDR1 is MGHRA, CDR2 YSYEKL, per germline. The V gene end was trimmed by 3 bases and the J gene end by 3 bases; junction bases not matched to a gene: 4. The CDR3 length is 14 residues. CDR3 sequence reads: CASSHRDSEETQYF. The CDR3 nucleotides are TGCGCCAGCAGCCATCGGGACAGCGAAGAGACCCAGTACTTC.

This clone showed up just once. This chain connects TRBV7-9 to TRBJ1-1, with TRBD1 identical over 7 bases. Germline V gene lookup returns CDR1 SEHNR and CDR2 FQNEAQ (reference sequence). Trimming took 4 bases from V and 3 from J; bases not matched to a gene: 5. This CDR3 spans 14 amino acids. For the CDR3, the DNA is TGTGCCAGCAGCTCGCGACAGGGTTACACTGAAGCTTTCTTT. This sequence encodes CASSSRQGYTEAFF.

This clone was observed a single time. V usage is TRBV4-1 and J usage is TRBJ2-2; 9 bases agree with TRBD1. The CDR3 consists of 15 residues. With 3 bases clipped from V and 6 bases from J, the junction kept 5 bases outside the gene matches. Germline loops: CDR1 MGHRA, CDR2 YSYEKL. The CDR3 DNA reads TGCGCCAGCAGCCAGCCCACAGGGGGCTCCGGGGAGCTGTTTTTT. This translates into CASSQPTGGSGELFF.

The CDR3 reads CASNPGRNTGGNSPLHF. The CDR3 nucleotides are TGTGCCAGTAATCCGGGCCGTAATACCGGGGGAAATTCACCCCTCCACTTT. This rearrangement joins TRBV19 to TRBJ1-6, with D perhaps TRBD1 (5 bases). Germline CDR1 LNHDA, CDR2 SQIVND (reference sequence). The V gene lost 7 bases and the J gene lost 7 bases, with 23 bases spanning the gap. The CDR3 consists of 17 residues.

V is TRBV6-5 and J is TRBJ1-5, with D uncertain. The ends were cut back, 6 bases at V and 1 base at J, with 7 bases in the middle. Germline V gene sequence: CDR1 MNHEY, CDR2 SVGAGI. The CDR3 is 13 amino acids. CDR3: CASSPDSNQPQHF. The CDR3 DNA sequence: TGTGCCAGCAGCCCCGACAGCAATCAGCCCCAGCATTTT.

The CDR3 DNA is TGTGCCAGCAGCTTAGGGGTGGGAGGTGCTGGGGATACGCAGTATTTT. It is translated as CASSLGVGGAGDTQYF. The genes are TRBV11-2 and TRBJ2-3; tentatively, D is TRBD2 (6 bases). The CDR3 length is 16 residues. Deletions cut 1 base from V and 6 bases from J, with 17 bases between. Per the germline V gene, CDR1 is SGHAT and CDR2 is FQNNGV.

This sequence joins TRBV27 and TRBJ1-5; the D gene is possibly TRBD1 (5 bases). The CDR3 extends over 14 amino acids. Germline V gives CDR1 MNHEY, CDR2 SMNVEV (reference sequence). V was clipped by 2 bases and J by 0 bases, with 5 bases between them. The CDR3, as DNA: TGTGCCAGCAGTTTAAGGGGTAGCAATCAGCCCCAGCATTTT. This gives the protein CASSLRGSNQPQHF.

This chain joins TRBV2 and TRBJ1-2; tentative D call: TRBD1 (5 bases). V lost 4 bases and J lost 0, with 18 bases in between. Germline assignment: CDR1 SNHLY and CDR2 FYNNEI. This CDR3 comprises 17 residues. The CDR3 DNA is TGTGCCAGCAGTGGGGGGGGTACAGCGAGCGCTAACTATGGCTACACCTTC. It encodes CASSGGGTASANYGYTF.

J is TRBJ2-6 and V is TRBV4-2; D tentatively fits TRBD1 or TRBD2 (6 bases each). V was clipped by 0 bases and J by 0 bases, with 15 bases between them. CDR1 and CDR2 from the germline V gene are LGHNA and YNFKEQ. The CDR3 extends over 19 amino acids. CDR3 DNA sequence: TGTGCCAGCAGCCAAGAAGGGGTTGGGGGGCTCTCTGGGGCCAACGTCCTGACTTTC. Its protein is CASSQEGVGGLSGANVLTF.

The J gene is TRBJ2-7, the V gene TRBV5-1; the match to TRBD2 covers 9 bases. The CDR3 runs to 17 residues. Germline V gives CDR1 SGHRS, CDR2 YFSETQ. With V trimmed by 0 bases and J by 2 bases, 9 bases remained unmatched. DNA of the CDR3: TGCGCCAGCAGCTTGGATTTCGGACTAGCGTCTACCTACGAGCAGTACTTC. Its translation is CASSLDFGLASTYEQYF.

The J gene is TRBJ2-5, the V gene TRBV18; 9 bases line up with TRBD2. Germline values: CDR1 KGHSH, CDR2 LQKENI. V lost 6 bases and J lost 1; bases outside the gene matches: 6. The CDR3 contains 15 residues. The CDR3 sequence: CASSPSGGPQETQYF. CDR3 bases: TGTGCCAGCTCTCCGAGCGGGGGGCCCCAAGAGACCCAGTACTTC.

The CDR3 nucleotides read TGTGCCAGCACTAAGGGGTACATAAATTCACCCCTCCACTTT. It codes for CASTKGYINSPLHF. The chain combines TRBV6-5 with TRBJ1-6; tentative D call: TRBD1 (5 bases). The germline gives CDR1 MNHEY, CDR2 SVGAGI. CDR3 size: 14 residues. The V end was cut by 7 bases, the J end by 7 bases, with 14 bases between.

The chain employs TRBV6-5 and TRBJ1-1; D remains unclear. V was pared by 0 bases and J by 4 bases, with 15 bases between. Germline CDR1 reads MNHEY; CDR2 reads SVGAGI. This CDR3 spans 16 amino acids. This chain's CDR3 is CASSYSTTERSTEAFF. In DNA, the CDR3 is TGTGCCAGCAGTTACTCCACGACGGAAAGGAGCACTGAAGCTTTCTTT.

The J gene is TRBJ2-3, the V gene TRBV7-9; 7 bases line up with TRBD2. Germline V gene lookup returns CDR1 SEHNR and CDR2 FQNEAQ (reference sequence). V lost 10 bases to trimming and J lost 0 bases; unmatched junction nucleotides: 10. This CDR3 is built from 15 residues. The CDR3 reads CATNRGGGSTDTQYF. DNA of the CDR3: TGTGCCACCAACCGGGGCGGGGGTAGCACAGATACGCAGTATTTT.

The chain joins TRBV27 to TRBJ1-5, with D hard to call. Germline assignment: CDR1 MNHEY and CDR2 SMNVEV (reference sequence). The ends were cut back, 4 bases at V and 2 bases at J, with 9 bases in the middle. The CDR3 extends over 14 amino acids. CDR3 protein: CASSWVLGNQPQHF. DNA of the CDR3: TGTGCCAGCAGTTGGGTTTTGGGCAATCAGCCCCAGCATTTT.

V usage is TRBV5-6 and J usage is TRBJ2-2; 10 bases agree with TRBD1. Per the germline V gene, CDR1 is SGHDT and CDR2 is YYEEEE. Unmatched junction bases numbered 6, after V lost 7 bases and J lost 6 bases. The CDR3 spans 14 residues. CDR3 coding DNA: TGTGCCAGCCAGACAGGGGGCGCATCCGGGGAGCTGTTTTTT. It is translated as CASQTGGASGELFF.

This clone was seen once. The V and J genes are TRBV19 and TRBJ2-2; D possibly matches TRBD1 or TRBD2 (5 bases each). The CDR3 contains 15 residues. V lost 5 bases, J lost 4 bases, and 14 bases lay in between. CDR1 is LNHDA and CDR2 is SQIVND in the germline V gene (reference sequence). The chain's CDR3 is CASSAFGTFTGELFF. CDR3 DNA sequence: TGTGCCAGTAGTGCCTTCGGGACCTTCACCGGGGAGCTGTTTTTT.

Only one count was recorded for this clone. J is TRBJ2-7 and V is TRBV9; 9 bases map to TRBD2. This CDR3 contains 16 residues. V gave up 0 bases and J gave up 5 bases; unmatched junction bases: 9. Germline assignment: CDR1 SGDLS and CDR2 YYNGEE. CDR3: CASSVAAGGPADEQYF. The CDR3 nucleotides read TGTGCCAGCAGCGTAGCGGCGGGAGGGCCTGCCGACGAGCAGTACTTC.

V is TRBV10-3 and J is TRBJ1-5; D gene ambiguous. The V end was cut by 7 bases, the J end by 5 bases, with 12 bases between. The CDR3 sequence is 13 residues long. The germline V gene encodes CDR1 ENHRY and CDR2 SYGVKD. CDR3 DNA: TGTGCCATCACCCCAGGCCAAGATCAGCCCCAGCATTTT. Protein: CAITPGQDQPQHF.

The rearrangement uses TRBV5-4 and TRBJ2-7; tentative D call: TRBD2 (5 bases). V lost 0 bases, J lost 6 bases, and 13 bases lay in between. CDR3 length: 14 residues. CDR1 and CDR2 from the germline V gene are SGHNT and YYREEE (reference sequence). CDR3 amino acids: CASSLGRKTIEQYF. The CDR3 DNA sequence: TGTGCCAGCAGCTTGGGGCGGAAGACTATCGAGCAGTACTTC. Combining the CDR3 with reference TRBV5-4 and TRBJ2-7 gives the whole variable domain ETGVTQSPTHLIKTRGQQVTLRCSSQSGHNTVSWYQQALGQGPQFIFQYYREEENGRGNFPPRFSGLQFPNYSSELNVNALELDDSALYLCASSLGRKTIEQYFGPGTRLTVT.

The V call is TRBV5-4, the J call TRBJ2-7; TRBD1 or TRBD2 may be the D gene (5 bases each). Trimming left V 5 bases short and J 5 bases short, with 17 bases between. Germline CDR1 and CDR2: SGHNT and YYREEE (reference sequence). This CDR3 has 14 amino acids. CDR3 sequence (DNA): TGTGCCAGCAGGCCCCGGGGCCTAGCCAACGAGCAGTACTTC. Protein: CASRPRGLANEQYF. The full variable domain, rest sourced from reference TRBV5-4 and TRBJ2-7, is ETGVTQSPTHLIKTRGQQVTLRCSSQSGHNTVSWYQQALGQGPQFIFQYYREEENGRGNFPPRFSGLQFPNYSSELNVNALELDDSALYLCASRPRGLANEQYFGPGTRLTVT.

V is TRBV9 and J is TRBJ2-7; 8 nucleotides agree with TRBD2. There are 16 residues in the CDR3. With V trimmed by 0 bases and J by 2 bases, 7 bases remained unmatched. CDR1 and CDR2 from the germline V gene are SGDLS and YYNGEE. CDR3 in DNA: TGTGCCAGCAGCGTAGGGGGGACTAGTCGGACCTACGAGCAGTACTTC. It specifies CASSVGGTSRTYEQYF.

This chain connects TRBV7-9 to TRBJ1-5; D gene uncertain. Trimming took 3 bases from V and 2 from J, leaving 5 bases between them. Germline V gives CDR1 SEHNR, CDR2 FQNEAQ (reference sequence). CDR3 length equals 13 residues. The CDR3 spells CASSLRGNQPQHF. The CDR3 DNA sequence: TGTGCCAGCAGCTTGAGGGGCAATCAGCCCCAGCATTTT.

The V and J genes are TRBV5-4 and TRBJ1-1; 8 bases align to TRBD1. J gave up 2 bases and V 4 bases, and 7 bases lay outside the gene matches. Germline lookup yields CDR1 SGHNT and CDR2 YYREEE (reference sequence). The CDR3 is 15 residues long. The CDR3 sequence: CASSPGGTGNTEAFF. The DNA of the CDR3 is TGTGCCAGCAGCCCAGGCGGGACAGGAAACACTGAAGCTTTCTTT.

The chain combines TRBV7-9 with TRBJ1-5, with no clear D. V lost 3 bases and J lost 1, with 7 bases in between. The CDR3 length is 14 residues. The germline gives CDR1 SEHNR, CDR2 FQNEAQ (reference sequence). The CDR3, as DNA: TGTGCCAGCAGCTTCACAGAGAGCAATCAGCCCCAGCATTTT. Encoded protein: CASSFTESNQPQHF.

The genes are TRBV5-5 and TRBJ1-4; D may be TRBD1 (5 bases). Trimming stripped 4 bases from V and 4 bases from J, with 17 bases between. Per germline, CDR1 SGHKS and CDR2 YYEKEE (reference sequence). There are 16 residues in the CDR3. The CDR3 nucleotides read TGTGCCAGCAGCCAAGGGACGGCGAGGGGTAATGAAAAACTGTTTTTT. This translates into CASSQGTARGNEKLFF.

As concerns this clone: The same CDR3 also results from other DNA sequences found in this sample. The gene calls are TRBV5-1 and TRBJ2-5; weak D call: TRBD1 (5 bases). V was cut by 0 bases and J by 2 bases, with 8 bases left in between. Germline V gene lookup returns CDR1 SGHRS and CDR2 YFSETQ. CDR3 length: 14 residues. The CDR3 nucleotides are TGCGCCAGCAGCTTGGGGCAGGGACAAGAGACCCAGTACTTC. As protein: CASSLGQGQETQYF.

CDR3 bases: TGTGCCAGCAGCTGCGTGGGGGCGCCGGTCTTATGTACCGGGGAGCTGTTTTTT. The encoded protein is CASSCVGAPVLCTGELFF. The chain is built from TRBV11-1 and TRBJ2-2; a possible D gene is TRBD1 (6 bases). The germline CDR1 and CDR2 sequences are SGHAT and FQDESV (reference sequence). The V and J ends lost 4 bases and 5 bases respectively, with 23 bases between them. This CDR3 spans 18 amino acids. Variable domain in full (rest from reference TRBV11-1 and TRBJ2-2): EAEVAQSPRYKITEKSQAVAFWCDPISGHATLYWYRQILGQGPELLVQFQDESVVDDSQLPKDRFSAERLKGVDSTLKIQPAELGDSAMYLCASSCVGAPVLCTGELFFGEGSRLTVL.